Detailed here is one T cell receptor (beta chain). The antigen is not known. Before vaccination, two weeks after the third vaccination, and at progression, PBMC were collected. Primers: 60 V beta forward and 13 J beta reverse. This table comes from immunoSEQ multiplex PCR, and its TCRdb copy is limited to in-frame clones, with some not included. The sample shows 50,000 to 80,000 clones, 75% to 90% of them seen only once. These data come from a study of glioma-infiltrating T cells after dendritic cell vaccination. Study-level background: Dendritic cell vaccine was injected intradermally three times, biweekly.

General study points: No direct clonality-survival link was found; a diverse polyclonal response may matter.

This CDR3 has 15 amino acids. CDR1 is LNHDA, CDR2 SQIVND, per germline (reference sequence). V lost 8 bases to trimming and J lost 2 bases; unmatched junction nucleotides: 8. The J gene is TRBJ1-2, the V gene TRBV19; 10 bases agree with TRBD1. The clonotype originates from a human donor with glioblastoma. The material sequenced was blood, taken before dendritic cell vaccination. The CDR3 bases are TGTGCCAGTCAAGGGGACAGGGGTGGAAACTATGGCTACACCTTC. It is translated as CASQGDRGGNYGYTF.